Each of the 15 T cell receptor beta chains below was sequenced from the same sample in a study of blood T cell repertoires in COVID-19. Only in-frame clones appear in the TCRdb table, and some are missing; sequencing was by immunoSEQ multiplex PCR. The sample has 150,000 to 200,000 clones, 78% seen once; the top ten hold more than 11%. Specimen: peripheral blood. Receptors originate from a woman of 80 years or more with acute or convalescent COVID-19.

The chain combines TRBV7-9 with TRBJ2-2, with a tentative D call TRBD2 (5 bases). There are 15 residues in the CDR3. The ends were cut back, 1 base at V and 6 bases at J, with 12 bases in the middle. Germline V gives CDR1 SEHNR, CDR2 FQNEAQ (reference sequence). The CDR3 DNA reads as TGTGCCAGCAGCTTAGGCCTAGCCGGGCCCGGGGAGCTGTTTTTT. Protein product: CASSLGLAGPGELFF.

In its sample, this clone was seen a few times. The CDR3 sequence: CASSPGQTKSLSNNEQFF. The CDR3 nucleotides are TGTGCCAGCAGCCCGGGACAGACTAAGTCTCTGAGCAACAATGAGCAGTTCTTC. This chain joins TRBV5-6 and TRBJ2-1; 7 bases are shared with TRBD1. CDR3 length: 18 residues. Trimming took 4 bases from V and 5 from J; bases not matched to a gene: 18. Germline CDR1 is SGHDT and CDR2 is YYEEEE.

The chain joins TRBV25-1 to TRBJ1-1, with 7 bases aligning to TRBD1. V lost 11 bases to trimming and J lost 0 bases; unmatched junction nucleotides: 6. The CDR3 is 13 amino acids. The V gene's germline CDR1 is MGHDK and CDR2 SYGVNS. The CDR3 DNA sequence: TGTGCCTTCGAGGGACAGATGAACACTGAAGCTTTCTTT. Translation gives CAFEGQMNTEAFF.

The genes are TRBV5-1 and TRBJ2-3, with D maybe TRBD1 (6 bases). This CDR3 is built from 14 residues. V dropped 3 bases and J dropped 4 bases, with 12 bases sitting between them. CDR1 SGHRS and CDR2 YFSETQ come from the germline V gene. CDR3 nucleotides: TGCGCCAGCAGCTACGGACAGCCTCCAGATACGCAGTATTTT. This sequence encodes CASSYGQPPDTQYF.

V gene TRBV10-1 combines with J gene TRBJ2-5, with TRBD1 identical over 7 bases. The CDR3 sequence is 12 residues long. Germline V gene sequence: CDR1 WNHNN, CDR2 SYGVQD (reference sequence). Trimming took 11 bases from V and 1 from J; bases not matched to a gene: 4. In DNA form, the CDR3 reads TGCGCCGGGACAGACTTCCAAGAGACCCAGTACTTC. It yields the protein CAGTDFQETQYF.

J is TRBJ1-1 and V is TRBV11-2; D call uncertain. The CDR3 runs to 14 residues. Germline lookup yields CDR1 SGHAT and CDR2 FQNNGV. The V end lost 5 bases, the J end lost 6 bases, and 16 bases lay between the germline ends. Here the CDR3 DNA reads TGTGCCAGCAGCATCGGACTCCGGCGGGCTGAAGCTTTCTTT. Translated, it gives CASSIGLRRAEAFF.

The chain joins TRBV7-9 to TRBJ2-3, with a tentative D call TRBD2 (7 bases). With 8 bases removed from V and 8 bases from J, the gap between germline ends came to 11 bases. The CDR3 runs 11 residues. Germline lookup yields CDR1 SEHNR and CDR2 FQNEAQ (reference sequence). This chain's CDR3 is CASWGGGTQYF. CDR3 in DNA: TGTGCCAGCTGGGGGGGCGGTACGCAGTATTTT.

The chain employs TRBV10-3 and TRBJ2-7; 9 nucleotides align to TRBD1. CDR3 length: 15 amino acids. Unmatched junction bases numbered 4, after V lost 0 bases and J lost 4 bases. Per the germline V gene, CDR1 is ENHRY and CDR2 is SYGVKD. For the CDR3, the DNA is TGTGCCATCAGTGAGTCGGGGACAGGGCGGTACGAGCAGTACTTC. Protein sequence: CAISESGTGRYEQYF.

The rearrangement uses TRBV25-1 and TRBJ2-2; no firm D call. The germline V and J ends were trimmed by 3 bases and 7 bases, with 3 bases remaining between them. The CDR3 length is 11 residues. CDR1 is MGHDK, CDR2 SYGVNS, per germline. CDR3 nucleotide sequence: TGTGCCAGCAGTGACTACGGGGAGCTGTTTTTT. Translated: CASSDYGELFF.

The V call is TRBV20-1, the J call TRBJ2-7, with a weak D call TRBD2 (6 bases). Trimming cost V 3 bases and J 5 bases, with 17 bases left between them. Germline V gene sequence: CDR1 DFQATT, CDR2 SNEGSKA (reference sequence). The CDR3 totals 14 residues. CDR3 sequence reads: CSASPRGNRDEQYF. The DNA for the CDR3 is TGCAGTGCTAGTCCGCGGGGAAACAGAGACGAGCAGTACTTC.

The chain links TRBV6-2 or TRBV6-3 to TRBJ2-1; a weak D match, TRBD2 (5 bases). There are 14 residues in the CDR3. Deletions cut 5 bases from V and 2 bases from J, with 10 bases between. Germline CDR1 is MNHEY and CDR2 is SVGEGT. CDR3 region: CASSLSGAYNEQFF. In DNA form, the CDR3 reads TGTGCCAGCAGTCTTTCCGGGGCCTACAATGAGCAGTTCTTC.

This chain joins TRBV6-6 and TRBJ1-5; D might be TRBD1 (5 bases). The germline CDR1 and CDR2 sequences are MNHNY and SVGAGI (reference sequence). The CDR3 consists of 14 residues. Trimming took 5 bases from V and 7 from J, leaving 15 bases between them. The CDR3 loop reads CASSPGGIGQPQHF. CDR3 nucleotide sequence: TGTGCCAGCAGTCCCGGGGGGATAGGGCAGCCCCAGCATTTT.

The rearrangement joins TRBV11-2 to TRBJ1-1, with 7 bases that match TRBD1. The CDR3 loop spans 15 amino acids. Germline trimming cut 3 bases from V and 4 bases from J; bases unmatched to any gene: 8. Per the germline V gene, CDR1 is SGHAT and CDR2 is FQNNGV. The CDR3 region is CASSLGQGDITEAFF. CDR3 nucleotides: TGTGCCAGCAGCTTGGGTCAGGGGGACATCACTGAAGCTTTCTTT. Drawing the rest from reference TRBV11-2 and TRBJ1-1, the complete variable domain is EAGVAQSPRYKIIEKRQSVAFWCNPISGHATLYWYQQILGQGPKLLIQFQNNGVVDDSQLPKDRFSAERLKGVDSTLKIQPAKLEDSAVYLCASSLGQGDITEAFFGQGTRLTVV.

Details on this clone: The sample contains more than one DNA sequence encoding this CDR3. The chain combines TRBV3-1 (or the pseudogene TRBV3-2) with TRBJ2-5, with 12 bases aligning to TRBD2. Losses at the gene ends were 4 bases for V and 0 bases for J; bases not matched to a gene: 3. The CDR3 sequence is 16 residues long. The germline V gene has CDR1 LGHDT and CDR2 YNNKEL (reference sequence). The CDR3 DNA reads TGTGCCAGCAGCCCCTGGACTAGCGGGGACCAAGAGACCCAGTACTTC. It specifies CASSPWTSGDQETQYF.

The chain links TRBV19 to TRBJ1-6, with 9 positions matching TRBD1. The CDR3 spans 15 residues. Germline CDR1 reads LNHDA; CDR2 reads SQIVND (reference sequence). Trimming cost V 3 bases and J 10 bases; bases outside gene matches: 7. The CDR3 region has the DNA TGTGCCAGTAGTATTTCGGGACAGGGCGAATCACCCCTCCACTTT. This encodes CASSISGQGESPLHF.